This T cell receptor (beta chain) is from a study of CXCR3-negative and CXCR3-positive naive CD8 T cells. Regarding the study as a whole: CXCR3-positive naive cells carried more hydrophobic TRB CDR3s than CXCR3-negative ones.

A remark on this clonotype: Its target is unknown.

With UMI labels, 5' RACE was used to prepare the TRB cDNA libraries. Following a re-call of the 5' RACE reads, TCRdb has one entry per CDR3 protein and lacks DNA. This sample's table reports about 150,000 distinct CDR3 sequences. The CDR3 is made up of 13 amino acids. The sequenced sample was naive CXCR3+ CD8+ T cells from blood. The subset denotes: CD45RO-CCR7+CD27+CD95- naive CD8+ T cells expressing CXCR3 (TNR3+). The sequence derives from a human donor in good health. Some clones in this sample may be carry-over from other donors' samples. J is TRBJ2-4 and V is TRBV21-1; with no DNA, the TCRdb D assignment of TRBD1 cannot be verified. TRBV21-1 corresponds to a pseudogene. The CDR3 loop is CASSEKGTLYQYF.